This T cell receptor (beta chain) is from a study of blood T cell repertoires in COVID-19. As for the study in general: Some COVID-19 samples were acute and others convalescent; all came from the United States, Italy and Spain.

Generated by immunoSEQ multiplex PCR, the TCRdb table keeps only in-frame clones and is missing some. Here the sample spans some 160,000 clones, approximately 80% being singletons. V was clipped by 0 bases and J by 0 bases, with 8 bases between them. In germline, CDR1 is KGHSY, CDR2 FQNENV. The CDR3 extends over 15 amino acids. The sample comprised peripheral blood. J is TRBJ1-2 and V is TRBV16; D call uncertain. The receptor's source is a human donor in a cohort sampled during active COVID-19. The CDR3 DNA reads TGTGCCAGCAGCCAATCTTCGGGAACTAACTATGGCTACACCTTC. It translates to CASSQSSGTNYGYTF.